A selection of T cell receptor beta chains follows, all from one sample in a study of control samples from healthy donors and cancer patients. Measured with immunoSEQ multiplex PCR; TCRdb has only the in-frame clones, and not every one. The sample yields some 120,000 clones, 80% to 90% seen once. The sample consisted of PBMCs. The receptor set was obtained from a woman between 45 and 65 years old with colorectal cancer. Each CDR3 is given with its conserved first and last residue. The D gene is left open where the match is weak. Clone sizes are given selectively: once, few, many, or a class where the clone is expanded.

NA	TRBJ1-1	NA	TRBV10-3	TGTGCCATCAGTGGACCAATCGTCGGTTCGGAGATAGAAGCTTTCTTT	CAISGPIVGSEIEAFF
NA	TRBJ2-3	TRBD2	TRBV5-1	TGCGCCAGCAGCTTGGTCTCAGGGAGGGCAGATACGCAGTATTTT	CASSLVSGRADTQYF
NA	TRBJ1-2	NA	TRBV2	TGTGCCAGCAGTGAAGGTCGGGGACGTAAGGGCTACACCTTC	CASSEGRGRKGYTF
NA	TRBJ1-1	TRBD1	TRBV19	TGTGCCAGTAGTATAGCTGACAGGGGAGGGACTGAAGCTTTCTTT	CASSIADRGGTEAFF
NA	TRBJ1-2	NA	TRBV2	TGTGCCAGCAGTGAAGGGGCAGGTTGGATCTATGGCTACACCTTC	CASSEGAGWIYGYTF
NA	TRBJ2-5	TRBD1	TRBV9	TGTGCCAGCAGCGTAGAGAGGACAGGAGAGACCCAGTACTTC	CASSVERTGETQYF
few	TRBJ2-7	TRBD1	TRBV5-1	TGCGCCAGCAGCTTGGGGACAGGGGGCTACGAGCAGTACTTC	CASSLGTGGYEQYF
NA	TRBJ1-5	NA	TRBV15	TGTGCCACCAGCAGAAGCCCGGGGGGGGGCCCTCAGCCCCAGCATTTT	CATSRSPGGGPQPQHF
NA	TRBJ1-2	TRBD1	TRBV2	TGTGCCAGCAATGGACAGGGGGCTCGGGATGGCTACACCTTC	CASNGQGARDGYTF
NA	TRBJ2-7	TRBD1	TRBV28	TGTGCCAGCAGAACTTTCGGGACAGGGTATGGCGAGCAGTACTTC	CASRTFGTGYGEQYF
NA	TRBJ2-1	TRBD1	TRBV11-3	TGTGCCAGCAGCTCGACAGGGGGGTACAATGAGCAATTCTTC	CASSSTGGYNEQFF
NA	TRBJ2-3	NA	TRBV5-1	TGCGCCAGCAGCCCGGCGGCCGGCTACACAGATACGCAGTATTTT	CASSPAAGYTDTQYF
NA	TRBJ2-3	NA	TRBV5-4	TGTGCCAGCAGCTTGATGGAGGAGACCACAGATACGCAGTATTTT	CASSLMEETTDTQYF
NA	TRBJ1-4	NA	TRBV18	TGTGCCAGCTCACCGCGAGGGAATGAAAAACTGTTTTTT	CASSPRGNEKLFF
NA	TRBJ1-3	NA	TRBV28	TGTGCCAGCATGTTGAGAAACACCATATATTTT	CASMLRNTIYF
NA	TRBJ1-2	TRBD1	TRBV10-3	TGTGCCGCGAACCCGAGGGGACAGGGGGCTATTCGGGATGGCTACACCTTC	CAANPRGQGAIRDGYTF
NA	TRBJ2-1	NA	TRBV5-6	TGTGCCAGCAGCTGGGGGTACAATGAGCAGTTCTTC	CASSWGYNEQFF
once	TRBJ1-5	NA	TRBV6-6	TGTGCCAGCAGTAGACGGGGGGGGACCAGCAATCAGCCCCAGCATTTT	CASSRRGGTSNQPQHF
NA	TRBJ1-4	TRBD1	TRBV6-5	TGTGCCGGACAAAGGGGGTTAGACAGGGAAGAAAAACTGTTTTTT	CAGQRGLDREEKLFF
NA	TRBJ2-1	NA	TRBV2	TGTGCCAGCAGCGTTACTAGGATCTGGCAGTTCTTC	CASSVTRIWQFF
once	TRBJ2-7	NA	TRBV2	TGTGCCGAGGGAGAGAGCTCCTACGAGCAGTACTTC	CAEGESSYEQYF
NA	TRBJ1-3	NA	TRBV7-9	TGTGCCAGCAGCTCTAGAGGCGCAGGCGCTGGAAACACCATATATTTT	CASSSRGAGAGNTIYF
NA	TRBJ2-2	TRBD2	TRBV28	TGTGCCAGCAGTTTGCCGACTAGCGGGAGATCCGGGGAGCTGTTTTTT	CASSLPTSGRSGELFF
NA	TRBJ2-7	NA	TRBV3-1/TRBV3-2	TGTGCCAGCAGCCAAGGTTCACAGCTAAAACGGTACGAGCAGTACTTC	CASSQGSQLKRYEQYF
NA	TRBJ1-4	TRBD1	TRBV2	TGTGCCAGCAAGGCCAGGGGGGATGAAAAACTGTTTTTT	CASKARGDEKLFF
few	TRBJ2-1	NA	TRBV28	TGTGCCAGCAGTTTTAGGGGGGGCGGGAATGAGCAGTTCTTC	CASSFRGGGNEQFF
few	TRBJ1-2	TRBD1	TRBV6-1	TGTGCCAGCAGTGAAAGAGGGAGGGGGCGGCTACGCCATGGCTACACCTTC	CASSERGRGRLRHGYTF
few	TRBJ2-1	TRBD1	TRBV28	TGTGCCAGCAGTCCCCTTGGGACAGGGCCCTACAATGAGCAGTTCTTC	CASSPLGTGPYNEQFF
NA	TRBJ1-4	NA	TRBV12-3/TRBV12-4	TGTGCCAGCAGTTTTACAGCTAAACTGTTTTTT	CASSFTAKLFF
NA	TRBJ1-1	NA	TRBV30	TGTGCCTGGAGTGTACTGAGGAACACTGAAGCTTTCTTT	CAWSVLRNTEAFF
NA	TRBJ1-1	TRBD1	TRBV5-1	TGCGCCAGCAGCACTACAGGGGGCTCCACTGAAGCTTTCTTT	CASSTTGGSTEAFF
NA	TRBJ2-3	NA	TRBV9	TGTGCCAGCAGCGTAGATTGGAGCACAGATACGCAGTATTTT	CASSVDWSTDTQYF
NA	TRBJ1-4	NA	TRBV19	TGTGCCAGTAGTATGGGAACGACTAATGAAAAACTGTTTTTT	CASSMGTTNEKLFF
NA	TRBJ1-2	TRBD1	TRBV19	TGTGCCAGTAGTCAAGCCACAAATCGACAGGGAGCCTATGGCTACACCTTC	CASSQATNRQGAYGYTF
NA	TRBJ2-6	TRBD1	TRBV5-5	TGTGCCAGCAGCCCAAGACAGGGTTTCGACTCTGGGGCCAACGTCCTGACTTTC	CASSPRQGFDSGANVLTF
NA	TRBJ2-7	NA	TRBV19	TGTGCCAGTAGTGACAACCCCAGGGGAGGAGGGGAGCAGTACTTC	CASSDNPRGGGEQYF
NA	TRBJ1-2	NA	TRBV5-1	TGCGCCAGCAGCAACCCGGGATCCAACGTGGGAGGCTACACCTTC	CASSNPGSNVGGYTF
NA	TRBJ1-1	TRBD1	TRBV5-1	TGCGCCAGCAGCGAGGGACAGAATACTGAAGCTTTCTTT	CASSEGQNTEAFF
NA	TRBJ2-1	NA	TRBV15	TGTGCCACCAGCAGAGGAGATCGGTATGAGCAGTTCTTC	CATSRGDRYEQFF
NA	TRBJ2-6	NA	TRBV19	TGTGCCAGTAGTCCTTTCAGGGGTGGGGCCAACGTCCTGACTTTC	CASSPFRGGANVLTF
once	TRBJ1-2	NA	TRBV27	TGTGCCAGCAGTTCCCCTCGGGAAGGGCGAGGAGGTGGCTACACCTTC	CASSSPREGRGGGYTF
NA	TRBJ1-2	NA	TRBV3-1/TRBV3-2	TGTGCCAGCAGCCCGACCAGGGCGGGGTATGGCTACACCTTC	CASSPTRAGYGYTF
NA	TRBJ1-1	TRBD1	TRBV5-1	TGCGCCAGCACCCTGACAGGGATGACTGAAGCTTTCTTT	CASTLTGMTEAFF
NA	TRBJ1-1	NA	TRBV7-9	TGTGCCAGCAGCCTACAGCCCCAGGGGAACACTGAAGCTTTCTTT	CASSLQPQGNTEAFF
once	TRBJ1-2	NA	TRBV6-2/TRBV6-3	TGTGCCAGCAGTTCTTTTGGGTCCTATGGCTACACCTTC	CASSSFGSYGYTF
NA	TRBJ2-5	TRBD1	TRBV29-1	TGCAGCGTTGTGGGGCTAACAGGGGAACAAGAGACCCAGTACTTC	CSVVGLTGEQETQYF
NA	TRBJ2-5	TRBD2	TRBV10-3	TGTGCCATCGGGGGGGACCAAGAGACCCAGTACTTC	CAIGGDQETQYF
NA	TRBJ2-5	NA	TRBV6-6	TGTGCCAGCAGCATCCAATCGGAGCCTCAATTGGAGACCCAGTACTTC	CASSIQSEPQLETQYF
NA	TRBJ1-3	NA	TRBV15	TGTGCCACCAGCAGAGACAGAGGGTGGAGCACCATATATTTT	CATSRDRGWSTIYF
NA	TRBJ1-6	NA	TRBV7-8	TGTGCCAGCACCCTTAGGGAGAACACCAAATCTAGCTCCTATAATTCACCCCTCCACTTT	CASTLRENTKSSSYNSPLHF
NA	TRBJ1-2	NA	TRBV27	TGTGCCAGCAGTTTATTGGGGCCTACAGCAGGAGGGGTTTATGGCTACACCTTC	CASSLLGPTAGGVYGYTF
NA	TRBJ2-2	NA	TRBV5-1	TGCGCCAGCAGAATCGGACAGACGAACACCGGGGAGCTGTTTTTT	CASRIGQTNTGELFF
NA	TRBJ1-5	NA	TRBV6-1	TGTGCCAGCAGTGAAGCCCCCCAAGGGCTGGTACCCCAGCATTTT	CASSEAPQGLVPQHF
NA	TRBJ2-1	TRBD2	TRBV28	TGTGCCAGCAGACGGACTAGCGGGGGACGTTTGGGTTACAATGAGGAACACGGGGAGCAGTTCTTC	CASRRTSGGRLGYNEEHGEQFF
NA	TRBJ2-7	TRBD2	TRBV5-1	TGCGCCAGCAGCTGGTCAGCGGGAGGCTCCTACGAGCAGTACTTC	CASSWSAGGSYEQYF
NA	TRBJ2-3	NA	TRBV5-6	TGTGCCAGCAGCTTGGCCGGGCCGGATACGCAGTATTTT	CASSLAGPDTQYF
NA	TRBJ1-1	NA	TRBV28	TGTGCCAGCAGCATCGCCAGGGAGCGAGCTTTCTTT	CASSIARERAFF
NA	TRBJ2-5	NA	TRBV5-4	TGTGCCAGCAGCTTGAGGCGGTTGAGTATTGGAGAGACCCAGTACTTC	CASSLRRLSIGETQYF
once	TRBJ2-2	NA	TRBV2	TGTGCCACCCGCACGGGGCCAATAAGGGACACCGGGGAGCTGTTTTTT	CATRTGPIRDTGELFF
NA	TRBJ2-7	NA	TRBV2	TGTGCCAGCACCGTGGATCCCTACGAGCAGTACTTC	CASTVDPYEQYF